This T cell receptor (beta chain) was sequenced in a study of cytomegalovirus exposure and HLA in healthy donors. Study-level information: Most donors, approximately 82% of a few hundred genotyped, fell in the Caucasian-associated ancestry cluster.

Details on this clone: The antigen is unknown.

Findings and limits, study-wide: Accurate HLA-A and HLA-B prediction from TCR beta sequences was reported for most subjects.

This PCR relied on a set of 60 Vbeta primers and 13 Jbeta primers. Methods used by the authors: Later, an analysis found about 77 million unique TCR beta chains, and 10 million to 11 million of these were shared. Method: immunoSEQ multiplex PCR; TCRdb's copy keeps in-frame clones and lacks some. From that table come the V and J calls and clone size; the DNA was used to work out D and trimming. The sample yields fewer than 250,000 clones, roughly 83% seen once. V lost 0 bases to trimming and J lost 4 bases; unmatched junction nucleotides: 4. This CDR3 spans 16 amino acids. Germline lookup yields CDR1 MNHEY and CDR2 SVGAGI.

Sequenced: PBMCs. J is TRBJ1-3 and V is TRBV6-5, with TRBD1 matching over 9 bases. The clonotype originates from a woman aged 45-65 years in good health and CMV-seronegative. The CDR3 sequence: CASSYSLGTGGNTIYF. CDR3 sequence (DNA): TGTGCCAGCAGTTACTCTCTAGGGACAGGGGGAAACACCATATATTTT.